The 19 T cell receptor beta chains listed next were all sequenced from one sample in a study of blood T cell repertoires in COVID-19. Data came from immunoSEQ multiplex PCR; TCRdb stores just in-frame clones and leaves some out. The table has 200,000 to 300,000 clones, more than 65% seen once. Source material: peripheral blood. These receptors originate from a woman at least 80 years old with acute or convalescent COVID-19.

This clone was seen only a few times. The CDR3 is CASSLGGEYGYTF. CDR3 nucleotides: TGTGCCAGCAGCTTAGGGGGGGAATATGGCTACACCTTC. The rearrangement uses TRBV7-2 and TRBJ1-2; maybe TRBD1 (5 bases). With 1 base removed from V and 5 bases from J, the gap between germline ends came to 8 bases. CDR1 is SGHTA, CDR2 FQGNSA, per germline. The CDR3 extends over 13 amino acids.

This clone has just a few counts. The V and J genes are TRBV5-1 and TRBJ1-5, with TRBD1 matching over 8 bases. This CDR3 has 17 amino acids. Unmatched junction bases numbered 9, after V lost 4 bases and J lost 0 bases. Germline lookup yields CDR1 SGHRS and CDR2 YFSETQ. The CDR3 bases are TGCGCCAGCAGCCCTGGCGGGACAGGACATAGCAATCAGCCCCAGCATTTT. This translates into CASSPGGTGHSNQPQHF.

This chain uses TRBV18 with TRBJ1-2; D gene uncertain. Germline V gene sequence: CDR1 KGHSH, CDR2 LQKENI. The CDR3 is 14 residues long. The ends were cut back, 6 bases at V and 2 bases at J, with 13 bases in the middle. The chain's CDR3 is CASSIETQNYGYTF. As DNA, the CDR3 is TGTGCCAGCTCCATAGAAACACAGAACTATGGCTACACCTTC.

The J gene is TRBJ2-1, the V gene TRBV12-3 or TRBV12-4; D gene unclear. This CDR3 is 11 amino acids long. V lost 5 bases, J lost 6 bases, and 5 bases lay in between. The CDR3 DNA follows: TGTGCCAGCAGTCGAGTCAATGAGCAGTTCTTC. It specifies CASSRVNEQFF.

V and J are TRBV6-5 and TRBJ1-6; possible D gene TRBD1, 5 bases. CDR3 size: 15 residues. The ends were cut back, 6 bases at V and 7 bases at J, with 16 bases in the middle. The germline V gene has CDR1 MNHEY and CDR2 SVGAGI. The CDR3 bases are TGTGCCAGCAGCCCCAGGGAGGGGTACAATTCACCCCTCCACTTT. This sequence encodes CASSPREGYNSPLHF.

This sequence joins TRBV24-1 and TRBJ2-1, with a weak D call TRBD2 (6 bases). The V gene lost 6 bases and the J gene lost 5 bases, with 19 bases spanning the gap. Germline values: CDR1 KGHDR, CDR2 SFDVKD. The CDR3 contains 16 residues. CDR3: CATSPRDFFLHNEQFF. As DNA, the CDR3 is TGTGCCACCAGTCCCAGGGACTTCTTTCTCCACAATGAGCAGTTCTTC.

Written as DNA, the CDR3 is TGTGCCAGTGGCAGGACAGGGGGGATCGGGGAGCTGTTTTTT. Translating gives CASGRTGGIGELFF. The rearrangement links TRBV19 to TRBJ2-2, with TRBD1 identical over 10 bases. J was trimmed by 7 bases and V by 8 bases; bases with no gene match: 7. This CDR3 has 14 amino acids. CDR1 and CDR2 from the germline V gene are LNHDA and SQIVND (reference sequence).

In this sample, this clone turned up a few times. At the DNA level, this CDR3 is encoded by other sequences in the same sample as well. The chain is built from TRBV5-1 and TRBJ1-2; D is ambiguous. CDR3 length equals 13 residues. The V and J ends lost 0 bases and 2 bases respectively, with 5 bases between them. The germline V gene has CDR1 SGHRS and CDR2 YFSETQ. The CDR3 sequence is CASSLGQNYGYTF. As DNA, the CDR3 is TGCGCCAGCAGCTTGGGCCAGAACTATGGCTACACCTTC.

The CDR3 spells CASCRQGRTYEQYF. The CDR3 nucleotides are TGTGCCAGCTGTAGACAGGGAAGAACCTACGAGCAGTACTTC. The V gene is TRBV13, the J gene TRBJ2-7, with 7 bases identical to TRBD1. This CDR3 is built from 14 residues. Germline CDR1 PRHDT, CDR2 FYEKMQ (reference sequence). Unmatched junction bases numbered 9, after V lost 8 bases and J lost 2 bases.

The rearrangement links TRBV2 to TRBJ1-3; the D is unclear. Germline V CDR1 and CDR2: SNHLY, FYNNEI. The CDR3 consists of 13 residues. V lost 6 bases and J lost 0, with 6 bases in between. The CDR3 is CASRTNSGNTIYF. The CDR3 DNA is TGTGCCAGCAGGACTAACTCTGGAAACACCATATATTTT.

In its sample, this clone was seen once. The chain couples TRBV6-6 to TRBJ1-4, with TRBD1 as a possible D gene (5 bases). Germline V CDR1 and CDR2: MNHNY, SVGAGI (reference sequence). The CDR3 is 14 residues long. Trimming cost V 2 bases and J 6 bases, with 10 bases left between them. The CDR3 bases are TGTGCCAGCAGTTACGGCAGGGTTGATGAAAAACTGTTTTTT. The encoded protein is CASSYGRVDEKLFF.

The chain combines TRBV18 with TRBJ2-3, with 14 bases fitting TRBD2. Germline-derived CDR1 and CDR2 are KGHSH and LQKENI. V dropped 3 bases and J dropped 4; count of bases not matched to a gene: 18. The CDR3 contains 21 residues. For the CDR3, the DNA is TGTGCCAGCTCACCGGTGGCAACCATCGGGACTAGCGGGAGTCAGGCAGATACGCAGTATTTT. Its translation is CASSPVATIGTSGSQADTQYF. Complete variable domain (other parts from reference TRBV18 and TRBJ2-3): NAGVMQNPRHLVRRRGQEARLRCSPMKGHSHVYWYRQLPEEGLKFMVYLQKENIIDESGMPKERFSAEFPKEGPSILRIQQVVRGDSAAYFCASSPVATIGTSGSQADTQYFGPGTRLTVL.

This clone came up a few times. J is TRBJ1-3 and V is TRBV15; 9 positions match TRBD1. Germline loops: CDR1 LNHNV, CDR2 YYDKDF (reference sequence). Trimming cost V 0 bases and J 4 bases; bases outside gene matches: 7. The CDR3 runs 17 residues. The CDR3 nucleotides read TGTGCCACCAGCAGAGAAACACAGGGGGCGATCGGAAACACCATATATTTT. Its protein is CATSRETQGAIGNTIYF. Full variable domain (remainder filled in from reference TRBV15 and TRBJ1-3): DAMVIQNPRYQVTQFGKPVTLSCSQTLNHNVMYWYQQKSSQAPKLLFHYYDKDFNNEADTPDNFQSRRPNTSFCFLDIRSPGLGDTAMYLCATSRETQGAIGNTIYFGEGSWLTVV.

The genes are TRBV21-1 and TRBJ2-1; the table's D call, TRBD2, was not checked against the DNA. TRBV21-1 is an annotated pseudogene. The CDR3 runs 13 residues. The CDR3 DNA reads as TGTGCCAGCAGCAACGTTCCTCACAATGAGCAGTTCTTC. Its protein product is CASSNVPHNEQFF.

J is TRBJ2-3 and V is TRBV7-6; tentative D call: TRBD1 (6 bases). The CDR3 is made up of 12 amino acids. Trimming took 1 base from V and 12 from J, leaving 11 bases between them. Germline V gene lookup returns CDR1 SGHVS and CDR2 FNYEAQ. The chain's CDR3 is CASSLEAGVQYF. Here the CDR3 DNA reads TGTGCCAGCAGCTTAGAGGCAGGGGTCCAGTATTTT.

The CDR3 is CASSLSPGTSDTQYF. The CDR3 nucleotides are TGTGCCAGCAGCTTAAGTCCGGGAACCTCAGATACGCAGTATTTT. J is TRBJ2-3 and V is TRBV11-2; D perhaps matches TRBD2 (5 bases). Trimming cost V 2 bases and J 4 bases, with 13 bases left between them. Germline lookup yields CDR1 SGHAT and CDR2 FQNNGV. The CDR3 length is 15 residues.

This chain connects TRBV2 to TRBJ2-6; D is possibly TRBD2 (5 bases). This CDR3 is 15 amino acids long. Per germline, CDR1 SNHLY and CDR2 FYNNEI. Trimming left V 3 bases short and J 3 bases short, with 9 bases between. Here the CDR3 DNA reads TGTGCCAGCAGTGATCGGGGTAGTGGGGCCAACGTCCTGACTTTC. Its protein product is CASSDRGSGANVLTF.

This chain joins TRBV19 and TRBJ1-5; possible D gene TRBD1, 6 bases. From germline, CDR1 is LNHDA and CDR2 SQIVND (reference sequence). The CDR3 is 16 residues long. V gave up 4 bases and J gave up 0 bases, with 13 bases separating them. CDR3 in DNA: TGTGCCAGTAGTACCGGGACACCTTATAGCAATCAGCCCCAGCATTTT. Protein sequence: CASSTGTPYSNQPQHF. The complete variable domain, with remaining parts taken from reference TRBV19 and TRBJ1-5, reads DGGITQSPKYLFRKEGQNVTLSCEQNLNHDAMYWYRQDPGQGLRLIYYSQIVNDFQKGDIAEGYSVSREKKESFPLTVTSAQKNPTAFYLCASSTGTPYSNQPQHFGDGTRLSIL.

V is TRBV5-5 and J is TRBJ2-1; D is uncertain. Germline assignment: CDR1 SGHKS and CDR2 YYEKEE (reference sequence). CDR3 length: 16 amino acids. V was pared by 2 bases and J by 5 bases, with 17 bases between. CDR3 DNA sequence: TGTGCCAGCAGCTTCCTGGCAGGCTCGAGCCACAATGAGCAGTTCTTC. Encoded protein: CASSFLAGSSHNEQFF.